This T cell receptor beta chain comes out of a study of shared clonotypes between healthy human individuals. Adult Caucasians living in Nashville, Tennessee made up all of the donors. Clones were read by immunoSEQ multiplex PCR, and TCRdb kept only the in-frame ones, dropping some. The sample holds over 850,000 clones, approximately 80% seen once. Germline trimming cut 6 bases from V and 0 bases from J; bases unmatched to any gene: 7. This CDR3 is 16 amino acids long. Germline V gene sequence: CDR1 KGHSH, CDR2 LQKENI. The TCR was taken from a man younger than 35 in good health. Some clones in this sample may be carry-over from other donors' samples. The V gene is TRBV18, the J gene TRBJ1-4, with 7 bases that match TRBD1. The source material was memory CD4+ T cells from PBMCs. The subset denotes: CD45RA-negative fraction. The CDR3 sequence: CASSQQGKSTNEKLFF. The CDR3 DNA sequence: TGTGCCAGCTCCCAACAGGGGAAATCAACTAATGAAAAACTGTTTTTT.